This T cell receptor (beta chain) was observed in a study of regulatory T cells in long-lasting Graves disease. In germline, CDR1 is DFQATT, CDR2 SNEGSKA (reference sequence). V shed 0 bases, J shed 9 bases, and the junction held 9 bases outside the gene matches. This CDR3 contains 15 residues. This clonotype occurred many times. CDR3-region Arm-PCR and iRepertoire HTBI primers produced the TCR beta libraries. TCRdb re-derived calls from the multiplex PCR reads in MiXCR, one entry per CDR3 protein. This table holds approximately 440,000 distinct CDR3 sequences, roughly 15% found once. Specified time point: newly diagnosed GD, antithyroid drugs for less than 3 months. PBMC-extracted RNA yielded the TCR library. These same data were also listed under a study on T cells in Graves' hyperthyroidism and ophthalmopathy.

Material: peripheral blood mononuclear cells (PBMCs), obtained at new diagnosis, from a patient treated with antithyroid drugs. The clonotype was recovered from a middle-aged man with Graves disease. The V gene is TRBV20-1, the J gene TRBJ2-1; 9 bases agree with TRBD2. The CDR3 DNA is TGCAGTGCTAGAGATAGCGGGAGTCAGGGGGGTGAGCAGTTCTTC. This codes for CSARDSGSQGGEQFF.